This T cell receptor beta chain stems from a study of blood T cell repertoires in COVID-19. Study details: Spain, Italy and the United States supplied samples that represented acute and convalescent COVID-19.

Profiled with immunoSEQ multiplex PCR; TCRdb holds only in-frame clones, not every one. In the table there are approximately 68,000 clones, 81% of which are singletons. The sequence came from a human donor in a cohort sampled during active COVID-19. The sample was peripheral blood.

CDR3 sequence (DNA): TGTGCCATCAGGGAGGACAGGGCAAAGAACACTGAAGCTTTCTTT. Encoded protein: CAIREDRAKNTEAFF. The chain carries TRBV10-3 and TRBJ1-1; TRBD1 agrees at 8 bases. CDR1 ENHRY and CDR2 SYGVKD come from the germline V gene. The V and J ends lost 6 bases and 1 base, in that order; junction bases with no gene match: 7. This CDR3 region has 15 residues.